The 4 T cell receptor beta chains below come from one sample, sequenced in a study of blood T cell repertoires in COVID-19. This table comes from immunoSEQ multiplex PCR, and its TCRdb copy is limited to in-frame clones, with some not included. The data show fewer than 400,000 clones, more than 90% seen once. Specimen: PBMCs or T cells enriched from blood (not recorded which). The receptors were sampled from a woman aged 25-40 years who had been exposed to COVID-19.

This clone was observed once. The V gene is TRBV25-1, the J gene TRBJ1-3; D is possibly TRBD1 (6 bases). Germline V lookup: CDR1 MGHDK, CDR2 SYGVNS. This CDR3 comprises 14 residues. Trimming stripped 6 bases from V and 9 bases from J, with 18 bases between. The CDR3 DNA sequence: TGTGCCAGCAGCGCTGGCAGGGGTTTTGGCACCATATATTTT. Residues: CASSAGRGFGTIYF. Based on the CDR3 plus reference TRBV25-1 and TRBJ1-3, the full variable domain is EADIYQTPRYLVIGTGKKITLECSQTMGHDKMYWYQQDPGMELHLIHYSYGVNSTEKGDLSSESTVSRIRTEHFPLTLESARPSHTSQYLCASSAGRGFGTIYFGEGSWLTVV.

The CDR3 protein is CASSQTGDYGYTF. The CDR3 nucleotides read TGTGCCAGCTCACAGACAGGGGACTATGGCTACACCTTC. The chain couples TRBV18 to TRBJ1-2; 8 positions agree with TRBD1. The CDR3 contains 13 residues. Germline CDR1 KGHSH, CDR2 LQKENI. J lost 3 bases, V lost 4 bases, and 1 base had no gene match.

The CDR3 region has the DNA TGTGCCAGCAGCGCCGGGACAGGGGGGCCCTATAGCAATCAGCCCCAGCATTTT. This codes for CASSAGTGGPYSNQPQHF. This chain uses TRBV7-6 with TRBJ1-5, with 11 bases fitting TRBD1. J gave up 0 bases and V 5 bases, and 9 bases lay outside the gene matches. The CDR3 contains 18 residues. In germline, CDR1 is SGHVS, CDR2 FNYEAQ.

The chain employs TRBV4-3 and TRBJ2-7; 9 bases are shared with TRBD2. Losses at the gene ends were 0 bases for V and 4 bases for J; bases not matched to a gene: 4. Germline CDR1 and CDR2: LGHNA and YSLEER. This CDR3 has 15 amino acids. The DNA for the CDR3 is TGCGCCAGCAGCCAAGAATCTAGCGGGGATTACGAGCAGTACTTC. It is translated as CASSQESSGDYEQYF.